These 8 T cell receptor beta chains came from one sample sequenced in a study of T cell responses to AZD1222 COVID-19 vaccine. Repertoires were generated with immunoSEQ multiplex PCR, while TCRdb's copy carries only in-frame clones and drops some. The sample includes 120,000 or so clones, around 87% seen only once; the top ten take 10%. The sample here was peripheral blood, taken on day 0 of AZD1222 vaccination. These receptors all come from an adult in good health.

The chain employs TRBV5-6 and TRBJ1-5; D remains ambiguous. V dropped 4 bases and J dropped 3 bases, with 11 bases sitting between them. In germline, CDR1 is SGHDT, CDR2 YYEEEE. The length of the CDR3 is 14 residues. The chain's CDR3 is CASSPSWDNQPQHF. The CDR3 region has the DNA TGTGCCAGCAGCCCCAGCTGGGACAATCAGCCCCAGCATTTT.

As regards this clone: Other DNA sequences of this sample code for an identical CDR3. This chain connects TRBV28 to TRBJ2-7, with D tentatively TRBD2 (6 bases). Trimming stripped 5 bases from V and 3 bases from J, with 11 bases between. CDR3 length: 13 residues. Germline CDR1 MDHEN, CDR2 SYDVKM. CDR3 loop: CASSRLGSYEQYF. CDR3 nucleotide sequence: TGTGCCAGCAGTCGACTAGGAAGCTACGAGCAGTACTTC. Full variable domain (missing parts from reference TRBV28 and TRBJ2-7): DVKVTQSSRYLVKRTGEKVFLECVQDMDHENMFWYRQDPGLGLRLIYFSYDVKMKEKGDIPEGYSVSREKKERFSLILESASTNQTSMYLCASSRLGSYEQYFGPGTRLTVT.

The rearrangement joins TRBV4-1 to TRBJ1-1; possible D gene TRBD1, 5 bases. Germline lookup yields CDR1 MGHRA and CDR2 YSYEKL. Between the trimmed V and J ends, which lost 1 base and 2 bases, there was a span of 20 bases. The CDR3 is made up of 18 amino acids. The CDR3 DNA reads TGCGCCAGCAGCCAAGTTATCAGTCGCCAGGGACTAAACACTGAAGCTTTCTTT. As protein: CASSQVISRQGLNTEAFF.

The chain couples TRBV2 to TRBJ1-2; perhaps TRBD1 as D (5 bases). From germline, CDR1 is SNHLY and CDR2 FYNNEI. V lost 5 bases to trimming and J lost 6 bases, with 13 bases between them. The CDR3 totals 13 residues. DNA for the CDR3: TGTGCCAGCAGTCGGGCTCTAGGGGATGGCTACACCTTC. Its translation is CASSRALGDGYTF. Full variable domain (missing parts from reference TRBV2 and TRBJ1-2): EPEVTQTPSHQVTQMGQEVILRCVPISNHLYFYWYRQILGQKVEFLVSFYNNEISEKSEIFDDQFSVERPDGSNFTLKIRSTKLEDSAMYFCASSRALGDGYTFGSGTRLTVV.

Written as DNA, the CDR3 is TGTGCCAGCAGCTTGGGTACGGGGATGAACACTGAAGCTTTCTTT. Translated, it gives CASSLGTGMNTEAFF. This chain links TRBV5-4 with TRBJ1-1; D remains unclear. Deletions cut 0 bases from V and 0 bases from J, with 9 bases between. Germline CDR1 is SGHNT and CDR2 is YYREEE (reference sequence). The CDR3 spans 15 residues.

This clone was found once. CDR3 nucleotides: TGTGCCAGCAGTTTATATGCTAGCGGGAGAATAGACTACAATGAGCAGTTCTTC. This sequence encodes CASSLYASGRIDYNEQFF. This chain links TRBV27 with TRBJ2-1; TRBD2 matches 10 bases. Germline CDR1 reads MNHEY; CDR2 reads SMNVEV (reference sequence). The CDR3 is made up of 18 amino acids. Trimming removed 1 base from V and 3 bases from J; junction bases left unmatched: 9.

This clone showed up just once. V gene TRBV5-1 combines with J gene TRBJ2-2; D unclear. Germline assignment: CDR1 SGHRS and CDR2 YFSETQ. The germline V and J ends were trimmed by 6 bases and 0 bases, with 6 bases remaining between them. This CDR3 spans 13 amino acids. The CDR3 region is CASIPANTGELFF. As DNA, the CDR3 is TGCGCCAGCATCCCGGCGAACACCGGGGAGCTGTTTTTT.

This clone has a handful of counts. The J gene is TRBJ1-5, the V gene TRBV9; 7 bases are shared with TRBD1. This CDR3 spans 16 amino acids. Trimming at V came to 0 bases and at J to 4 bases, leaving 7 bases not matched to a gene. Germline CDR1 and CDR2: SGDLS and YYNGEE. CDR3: CASSVGGGTDNQPQHF. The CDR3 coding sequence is TGTGCCAGCAGCGTAGGAGGGGGGACAGATAATCAGCCCCAGCATTTT.